This passage covers 14 T cell receptor beta chains from one sample sequenced in a study of vaccination and CD4 T cells after COVID-19. The Oncomine TCR Beta short-read assay generated sequence data from the DNA of cultured CD4+ T cells. TCRdb recomputed calls from the PCR reads with MiXCR, one row per CDR3 protein. The sample lists just under 8,500 distinct CDR3 sequences, 55% to 75% occurring once. No cognate antigen is known for these TCRs. Specified treatment: approximately nine-day PBMC culture with coronavirus spike peptide pools or control peptides (ViraFEST assay). Sequenced input: CD4+ T cells from blood, cultured in vitro. The receptor set was obtained from a human donor who had recovered from COVID-19.

This clonotype has just a few counts. The chain employs TRBV7-9 and TRBJ1-2; tentative D call: TRBD1 (6 bases). The germline CDR1 and CDR2 sequences are SEHNR and FQNEAQ (reference sequence). The CDR3 is 15 amino acids. V was pared by 3 bases and J by 6 bases, with 17 bases between. In nucleotides, the CDR3 is TGTGCCAGCAGCTTTGATCTTGGGGGGGCTCATGGCTACACCTTC. Protein product: CASSFDLGGAHGYTF.

This clonotype was detected a few times. This sequence joins TRBV27 and TRBJ2-4; no clear D gene. Germline CDR1 is MNHEY and CDR2 is SMNVEV (reference sequence). This CDR3 has 14 residues. V shed 8 bases and J shed 1 base, with 12 bases lying between them. The DNA for the CDR3 is TGTGCCAGCCAGCCCCTCGGCGCCAAAAACATTCAGTACTTC. Encoded protein: CASQPLGAKNIQYF.

V gene TRBV4-1 combines with J gene TRBJ2-6, with no clear D. V was shortened by 2 bases and J by 3 bases, with 11 bases between the two germline ends. Germline CDR1 reads MGHRA; CDR2 reads YSYEKL. The CDR3 has 16 residues. For the CDR3, the DNA is TGCGCCAGCAGCCAATCCCCGGACCGTGGGGCCAACGTCCTGACTTTC. It translates to CASSQSPDRGANVLTF.

In this sample, this clonotype turned up a few times. The gene calls are TRBV27 and TRBJ2-1; TRBD1 agrees at 8 bases. Germline lookup yields CDR1 MNHEY and CDR2 SMNVEV (reference sequence). The CDR3 contains 16 residues. The V and J ends lost 3 bases and 2 bases, in that order; junction bases with no gene match: 6. The DNA for the CDR3 is TGTGCCAGCAGTTTTTTACAGGGGGTCCCCTACAATGAGCAGTTCTTC. This codes for CASSFLQGVPYNEQFF.

V and J are TRBV11-2 and TRBJ1-5; D unresolved. CDR3 length: 15 amino acids. Trimming removed 5 bases at V and 0 bases at J, with 11 bases between. Looked up from germline, CDR1 is SGHAT and CDR2 is FQNNGV. The CDR3 loop reads CASSNDGNSNQPQHF. The CDR3 DNA sequence: TGTGCCAGCAGCAATGACGGGAATAGCAATCAGCCCCAGCATTTT.

The chain uses TRBV19 and TRBJ1-5; 8 bases are a match to TRBD1. Germline CDR1 and CDR2: LNHDA and SQIVND (reference sequence). The CDR3 sequence is 16 residues long. V shed 5 bases and J 1 base; nucleotides not matched to a gene: 7. CDR3 in amino acids: CASSSLDRVSNQPQHF. The CDR3, as DNA: TGTGCCAGTAGTTCCTTGGACAGGGTGAGCAATCAGCCCCAGCATTTT.

The rearrangement links TRBV19 to TRBJ1-2, with 12 bases that match TRBD1. Germline V gene sequence: CDR1 LNHDA, CDR2 SQIVND (reference sequence). The CDR3 totals 15 residues. V lost 6 bases, J lost 4 bases, and 6 bases stayed unmatched. CDR3 loop: CASSRDRGPTYGYTF. CDR3 DNA sequence: TGTGCCAGTAGCCGGGACAGGGGGCCGACCTATGGCTACACCTTC.

This clonotype was seen just once. The rearrangement uses TRBV14 and TRBJ1-6, with D tentatively TRBD1 (6 bases). The V end lost 4 bases, the J end lost 9 bases, and 16 bases lay between the germline ends. Germline CDR1 is SGHDN and CDR2 is FVKESK. There are 15 residues in the CDR3. CDR3 protein: CASSLKPGQGSPLHF. CDR3 in DNA: TGTGCCAGCAGCCTGAAACCGGGACAAGGTTCACCCCTCCACTTT.

The chain carries TRBV6-1 and TRBJ2-3, with D unclear. This CDR3 region has 11 residues. V lost 6 bases and J 5 bases, leaving 6 bases between the germline ends. From germline, CDR1 is MNHNS and CDR2 SASEGT. CDR3 sequence (DNA): TGTGCCAGCAGCCACATAGATACGCAGTATTTT. It is translated as CASSHIDTQYF.

This sequence joins TRBV19 and TRBJ2-3, with a tentative D call TRBD1 (5 bases). Germline V CDR1 and CDR2: LNHDA, SQIVND (reference sequence). V gave up 6 bases and J gave up 0 bases, with 13 bases separating them. The length of the CDR3 is 15 residues. CDR3 residues: CASRKTGVSTDTQYF. The CDR3 DNA sequence: TGTGCCAGTAGGAAAACAGGAGTAAGCACAGATACGCAGTATTTT.

The V gene is TRBV11-1, the J gene TRBJ2-5, with TRBD2 matching 8 bases. The junction had 3 bases not matched to a gene; V was cut back by 3 bases and J by 0 bases. Germline loops: CDR1 SGHAT, CDR2 FQDESV (reference sequence). There are 15 residues in the CDR3. The CDR3 DNA follows: TGTGCCAGCAGCTTGTACGGGGGGGACCAAGAGACCCAGTACTTC. Amino acids: CASSLYGGDQETQYF.

This clonotype was observed once. The chain links TRBV5-4 to TRBJ2-2, with 10 nucleotides matching TRBD2. V shed 7 bases, J shed 6 bases, and the junction held 9 bases outside the gene matches. This CDR3 comprises 15 residues. The germline CDR1 and CDR2 sequences are SGHNT and YYREEE (reference sequence). This CDR3 is CASGPLAGAAGELFF. CDR3 DNA: TGTGCCAGCGGGCCCCTAGCGGGAGCGGCCGGGGAGCTGTTTTTT.

The chain has TRBV20-1 and TRBJ2-2; D may be TRBD1 (6 bases). Germline loops: CDR1 DFQATT, CDR2 SNEGSKA (reference sequence). Trimming took off 0 bases at V and 3 bases at J, with 14 bases between the two ends. This CDR3 comprises 16 residues. The CDR3 region has the DNA TGCAGTGCTAGAGATTGGGCAGGGGTGGACACCGGGGAGCTGTTTTTT. Its protein is CSARDWAGVDTGELFF.

J is TRBJ1-5 and V is TRBV18, with 10 bases aligning to TRBD1. Germline loops: CDR1 KGHSH, CDR2 LQKENI. The CDR3 loop spans 15 amino acids. After removal of 3 bases from V and 4 bases from J, the junction contained 3 bases not matched to a gene. CDR3 protein: CASSPGGQGNQPQHF. CDR3 in DNA: TGTGCCAGCTCACCGGGGGGACAGGGGAATCAGCCCCAGCATTTT.